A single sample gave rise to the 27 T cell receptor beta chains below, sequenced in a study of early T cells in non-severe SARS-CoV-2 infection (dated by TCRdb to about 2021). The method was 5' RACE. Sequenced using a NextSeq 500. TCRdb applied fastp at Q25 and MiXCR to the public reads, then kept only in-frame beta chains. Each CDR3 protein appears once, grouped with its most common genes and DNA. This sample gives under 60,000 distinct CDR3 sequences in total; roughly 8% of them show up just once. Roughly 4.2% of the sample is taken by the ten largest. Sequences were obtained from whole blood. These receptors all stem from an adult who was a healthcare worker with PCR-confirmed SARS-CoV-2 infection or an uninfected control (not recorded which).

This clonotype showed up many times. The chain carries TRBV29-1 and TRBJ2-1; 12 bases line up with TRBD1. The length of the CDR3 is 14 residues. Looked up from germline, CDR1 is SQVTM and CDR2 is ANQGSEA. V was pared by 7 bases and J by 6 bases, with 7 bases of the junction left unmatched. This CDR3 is CSDPGQGASNEQFF. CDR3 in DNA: TGCAGCGACCCGGGACAGGGGGCATCCAATGAGCAGTTCTTC.

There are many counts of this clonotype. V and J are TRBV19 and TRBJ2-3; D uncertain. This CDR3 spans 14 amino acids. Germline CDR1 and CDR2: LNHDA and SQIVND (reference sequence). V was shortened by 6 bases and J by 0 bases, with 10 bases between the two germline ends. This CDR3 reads CASRTQSSTDTQYF. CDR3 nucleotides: TGTGCCAGTAGGACGCAGAGTAGCACAGATACGCAGTATTTT. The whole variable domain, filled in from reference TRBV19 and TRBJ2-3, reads DGGITQSPKYLFRKEGQNVTLSCEQNLNHDAMYWYRQDPGQGLRLIYYSQIVNDFQKGDIAEGYSVSREKKESFPLTVTSAQKNPTAFYLCASRTQSSTDTQYFGPGTRLTVL.

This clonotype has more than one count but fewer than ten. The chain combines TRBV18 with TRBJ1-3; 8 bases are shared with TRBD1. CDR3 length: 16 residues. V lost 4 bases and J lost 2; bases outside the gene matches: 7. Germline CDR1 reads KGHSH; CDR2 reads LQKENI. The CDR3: CASSLGKTGAGNTIYF. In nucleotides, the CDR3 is TGTGCCAGCTCACTGGGCAAGACAGGGGCTGGAAACACCATATATTTT. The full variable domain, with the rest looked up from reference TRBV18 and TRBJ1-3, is NAGVMQNPRHLVRRRGQEARLRCSPMKGHSHVYWYRQLPEEGLKFMVYLQKENIIDESGMPKERFSAEFPKEGPSILRIQQVVRGDSAAYFCASSLGKTGAGNTIYFGEGSWLTVV.

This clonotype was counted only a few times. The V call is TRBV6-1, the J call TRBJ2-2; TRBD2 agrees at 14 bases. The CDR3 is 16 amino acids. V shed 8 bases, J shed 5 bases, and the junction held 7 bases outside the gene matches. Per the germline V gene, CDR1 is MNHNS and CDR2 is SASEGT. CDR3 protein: CASVGGLAGGTGELFF. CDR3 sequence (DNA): TGTGCCAGCGTCGGCGGACTAGCGGGGGGTACCGGGGAGCTGTTTTTT.

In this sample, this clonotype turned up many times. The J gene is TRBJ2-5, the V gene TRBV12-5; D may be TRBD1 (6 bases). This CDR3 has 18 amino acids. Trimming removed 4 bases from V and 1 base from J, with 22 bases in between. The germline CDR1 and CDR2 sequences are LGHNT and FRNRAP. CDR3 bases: TGTGCTAGTGGTTCACAGGGATTGGGAAGACAGGCCCAAGAGACCCAGTACTTC. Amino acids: CASGSQGLGRQAQETQYF. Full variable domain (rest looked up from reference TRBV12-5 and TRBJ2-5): DARVTQTPRHKVTEMGQEVTMRCQPILGHNTVFWYRQTMMQGLELLAYFRNRAPLDDSGMPKDRFSAEMPDATLATLKIQPSEPRDSAVYFCASGSQGLGRQAQETQYFGPGTRLLVL.

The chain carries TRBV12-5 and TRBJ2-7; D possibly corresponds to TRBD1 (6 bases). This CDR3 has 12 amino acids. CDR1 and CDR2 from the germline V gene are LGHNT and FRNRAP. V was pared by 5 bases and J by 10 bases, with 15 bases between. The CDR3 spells CASGTKTGHQYF. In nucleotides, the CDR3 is TGTGCTAGTGGTACCAAAACAGGGCATCAGTACTTC.

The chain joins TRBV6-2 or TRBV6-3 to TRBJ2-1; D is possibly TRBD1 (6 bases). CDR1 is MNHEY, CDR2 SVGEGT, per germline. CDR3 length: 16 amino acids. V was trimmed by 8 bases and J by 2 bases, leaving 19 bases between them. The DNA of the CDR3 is TGTGCCAGCGGGGGCGTGGCAGGGACACCCTACAATGAGCAGTTCTTC. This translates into CASGGVAGTPYNEQFF.

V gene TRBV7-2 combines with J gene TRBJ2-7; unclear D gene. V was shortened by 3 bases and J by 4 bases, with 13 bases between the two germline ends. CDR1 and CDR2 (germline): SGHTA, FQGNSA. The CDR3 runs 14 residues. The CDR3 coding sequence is TGTGCCAGCAGCTTTTGGTCTAATGGGTACGAGCAGTACTTC. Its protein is CASSFWSNGYEQYF.

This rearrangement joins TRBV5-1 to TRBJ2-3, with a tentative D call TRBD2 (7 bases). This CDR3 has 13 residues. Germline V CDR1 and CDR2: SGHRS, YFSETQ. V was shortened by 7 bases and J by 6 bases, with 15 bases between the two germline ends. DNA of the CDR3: TGCGCCAGCCGCCCCCGGGGGGCGGATACGCAGTATTTT. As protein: CASRPRGADTQYF.

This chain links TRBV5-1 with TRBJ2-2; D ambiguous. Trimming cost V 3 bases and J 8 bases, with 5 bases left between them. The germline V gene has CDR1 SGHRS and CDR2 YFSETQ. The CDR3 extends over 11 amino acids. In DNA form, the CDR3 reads TGCGCCAGCAGCTACGGTGGGGAGCTGTTTTTT. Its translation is CASSYGGELFF. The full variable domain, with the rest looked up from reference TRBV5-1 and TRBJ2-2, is KAGVTQTPRYLIKTRGQQVTLSCSPISGHRSVSWYQQTPGQGLQFLFEYFSETQRNKGNFPGRFSGRQFSNSRSEMNVSTLELGDSALYLCASSYGGELFFGEGSRLTVL.

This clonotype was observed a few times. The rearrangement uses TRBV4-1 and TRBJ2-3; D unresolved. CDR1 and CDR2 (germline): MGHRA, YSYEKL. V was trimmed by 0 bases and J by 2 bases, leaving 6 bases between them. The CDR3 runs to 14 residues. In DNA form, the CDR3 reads TGCGCCAGCAGCCAAGATCCTGTCACAGATACGCAGTATTTT. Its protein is CASSQDPVTDTQYF.

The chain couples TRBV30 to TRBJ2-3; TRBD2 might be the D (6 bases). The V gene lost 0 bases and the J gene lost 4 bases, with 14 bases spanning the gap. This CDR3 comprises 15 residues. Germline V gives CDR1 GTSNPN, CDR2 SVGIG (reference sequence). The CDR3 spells CAWSVGGGVADTQYF. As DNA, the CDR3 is TGTGCCTGGAGTGTGGGAGGTGGTGTGGCAGATACGCAGTATTTT.

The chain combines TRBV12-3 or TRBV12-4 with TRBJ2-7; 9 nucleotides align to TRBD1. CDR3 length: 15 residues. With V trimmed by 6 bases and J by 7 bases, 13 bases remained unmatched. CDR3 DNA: TGTGCCAGCAGACCTCCCGGGACAGGGCTAAAAGAGCAGTACTTC. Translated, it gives CASRPPGTGLKEQYF.

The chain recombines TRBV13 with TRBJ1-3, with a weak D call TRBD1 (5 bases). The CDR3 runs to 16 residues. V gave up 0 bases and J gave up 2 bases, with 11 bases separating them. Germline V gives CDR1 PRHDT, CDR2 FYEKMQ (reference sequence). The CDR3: CASSLGGQGAGNTIYF. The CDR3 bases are TGTGCCAGCAGCTTAGGGGGGCAGGGTGCTGGAAACACCATATATTTT.

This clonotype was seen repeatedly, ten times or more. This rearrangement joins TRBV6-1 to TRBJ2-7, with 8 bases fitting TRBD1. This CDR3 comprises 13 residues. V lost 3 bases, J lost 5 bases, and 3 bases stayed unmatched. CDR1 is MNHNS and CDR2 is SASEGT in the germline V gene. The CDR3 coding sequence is TGTGCCAGCAGTGACGGACAGGGCGACGAGCAGTACTTC. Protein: CASSDGQGDEQYF.

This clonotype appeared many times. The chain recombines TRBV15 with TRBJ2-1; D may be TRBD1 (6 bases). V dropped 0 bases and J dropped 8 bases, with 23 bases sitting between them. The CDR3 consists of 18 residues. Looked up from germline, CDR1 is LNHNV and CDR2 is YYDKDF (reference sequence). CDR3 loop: CATSRDSRNWGQRDEQFF. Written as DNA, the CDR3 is TGTGCCACCAGCAGAGATTCAAGGAATTGGGGGCAGAGGGATGAGCAGTTCTTC.

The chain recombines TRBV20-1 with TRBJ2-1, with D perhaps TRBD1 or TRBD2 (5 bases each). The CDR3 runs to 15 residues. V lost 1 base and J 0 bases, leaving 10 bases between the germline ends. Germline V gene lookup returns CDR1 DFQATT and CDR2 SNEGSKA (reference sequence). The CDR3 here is CSARGDPGSYNEQFF. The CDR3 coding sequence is TGCAGTGCTAGAGGGGACCCCGGCTCCTACAATGAGCAGTTCTTC.

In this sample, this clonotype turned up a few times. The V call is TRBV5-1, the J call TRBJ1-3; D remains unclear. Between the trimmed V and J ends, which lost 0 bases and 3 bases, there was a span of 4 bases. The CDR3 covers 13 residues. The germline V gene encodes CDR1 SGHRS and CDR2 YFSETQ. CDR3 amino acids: CASSLEGGNTIYF. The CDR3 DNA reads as TGCGCCAGCAGCTTGGAAGGTGGAAACACCATATATTTT.

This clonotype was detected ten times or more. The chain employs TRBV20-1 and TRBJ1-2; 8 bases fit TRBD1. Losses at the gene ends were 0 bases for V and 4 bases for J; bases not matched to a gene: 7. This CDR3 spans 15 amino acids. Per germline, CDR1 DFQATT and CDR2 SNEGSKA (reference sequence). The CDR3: CSARDNRGEGYGYTF. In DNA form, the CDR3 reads TGCAGTGCTAGAGATAACAGGGGGGAGGGCTATGGCTACACCTTC.

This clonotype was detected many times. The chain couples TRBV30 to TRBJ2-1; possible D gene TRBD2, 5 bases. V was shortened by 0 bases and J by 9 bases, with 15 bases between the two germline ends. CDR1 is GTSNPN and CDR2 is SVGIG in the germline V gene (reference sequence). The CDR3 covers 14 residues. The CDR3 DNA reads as TGTGCCTGGAGTGTCTTGAGGGCGGCGGGTGAGCAGTTCTTC. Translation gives CAWSVLRAAGEQFF.

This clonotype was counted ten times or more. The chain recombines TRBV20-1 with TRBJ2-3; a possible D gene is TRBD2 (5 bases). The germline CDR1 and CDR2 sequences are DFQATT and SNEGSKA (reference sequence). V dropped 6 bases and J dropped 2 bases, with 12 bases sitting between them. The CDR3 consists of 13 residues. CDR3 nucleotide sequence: TGCAGTGCCGCTCGGGATTACACAGATACGCAGTATTTT. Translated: CSAARDYTDTQYF.

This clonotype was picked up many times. The CDR3 DNA sequence: TGTGCCAGCAGCCCAGGACTGATTTACAATGAGCAGTTCTTC. Its protein is CASSPGLIYNEQFF. V and J are TRBV3-1 and TRBJ2-1, with D possibly being TRBD2 (5 bases). Germline CDR1 and CDR2: LGHDT and YNNKEL (reference sequence). V lost 4 bases to trimming and J lost 4 bases, with 11 bases between them. This CDR3 comprises 14 residues.

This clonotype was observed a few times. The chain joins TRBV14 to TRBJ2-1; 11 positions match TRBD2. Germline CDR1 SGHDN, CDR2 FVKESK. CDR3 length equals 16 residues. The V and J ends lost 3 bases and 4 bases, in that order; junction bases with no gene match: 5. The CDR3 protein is CASSHTRTSGYNEQFF. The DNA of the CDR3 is TGTGCCAGCAGCCATACTCGGACTAGCGGGTACAATGAGCAGTTCTTC.

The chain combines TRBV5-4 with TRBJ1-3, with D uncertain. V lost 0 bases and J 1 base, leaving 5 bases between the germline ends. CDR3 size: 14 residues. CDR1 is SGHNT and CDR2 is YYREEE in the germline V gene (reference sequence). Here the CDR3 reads CASSLGGSGNTIYF. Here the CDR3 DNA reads TGTGCCAGCAGCTTGGGGGGATCTGGAAACACCATATATTTT.

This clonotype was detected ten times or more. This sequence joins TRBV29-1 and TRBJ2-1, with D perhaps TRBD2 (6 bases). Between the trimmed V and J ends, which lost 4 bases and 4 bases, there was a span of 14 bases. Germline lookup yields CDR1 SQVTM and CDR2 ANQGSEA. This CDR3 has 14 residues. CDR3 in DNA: TGCAGCGTTGCCGGGACTTCCAATTACAATGAGCAGTTCTTC. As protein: CSVAGTSNYNEQFF.

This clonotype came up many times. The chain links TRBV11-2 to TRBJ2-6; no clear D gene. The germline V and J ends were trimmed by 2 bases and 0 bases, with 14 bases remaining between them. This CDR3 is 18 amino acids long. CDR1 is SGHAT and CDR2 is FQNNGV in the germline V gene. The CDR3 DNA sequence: TGTGCCAGCAGCTTAAGGAGCGCGATCCTCTCTGGGGCCAACGTCCTGACTTTC. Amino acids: CASSLRSAILSGANVLTF.

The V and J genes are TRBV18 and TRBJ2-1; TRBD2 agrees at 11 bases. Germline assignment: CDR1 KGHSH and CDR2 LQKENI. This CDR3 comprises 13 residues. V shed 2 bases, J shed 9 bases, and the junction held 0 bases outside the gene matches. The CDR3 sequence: CASSPGTSGEQFF. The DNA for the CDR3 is TGTGCCAGCTCACCAGGGACTAGCGGTGAGCAGTTCTTC.